This T cell receptor (beta chain) is from a study of CD8+CD57+ T cells in acquired aplastic anemia. About the study: Sorted CD4+ and CD8+ cells gave a mean 3.2 ug DNA, range about 0.19 to 27.4 ug. Overall study results and limits: Patients and healthy controls showed no significant CD8+ Simpson's diversity difference.

Genomic DNA templated the TCR beta VDJ and CDR3 profiling. TCRdb reanalysed the reads using MiXCR and keeps one entry per CDR3 protein. The sample holds 160,000 or so distinct CDR3 sequences; about 70% are singletons and the top ten take about 50%. The CDR3 length is 18 residues. The V gene end was trimmed by 0 bases and the J gene end by 5 bases; junction bases not matched to a gene: 8. The germline V gene has CDR1 LGHNA and CDR2 YNFKEQ. Comments on this clonotype: Its specificity is unknown.

By flow cytometry, patients selected for sequencing had shown an expansion of CD8+CD57+ cells. Blood sampling was performed on the patients, and none of them had received therapy by then. The chain joins TRBV4-2 to TRBJ2-7; 15 positions agree with TRBD2. The source is a human donor with aplastic anemia. Sequencing was carried out using sorted CD4+, CD8+, or CD8+CD57+ T cells (not recorded which) from PBMCs. The CDR3 protein is CASSQERGLAGGRNEQYF. In DNA form, the CDR3 reads TGTGCCAGCAGCCAAGAGCGTGGACTAGCGGGGGGGCGTAACGAGCAGTACTTC.